This T cell receptor beta chain comes out of a study of T cell responses to AZD1222 COVID-19 vaccine (dated by TCRdb to the early 2020s). Looking at the study overall: TCR sequencing was performed for about 250 trial participants, of whom around 200 were given two doses of AZD1222 and about 25 were given two doses of MenACWY control vaccine. Trial participants were enrolled by age into subgroups of 18-55, 56-69 and 70-plus years, and around 150, 29 and 61 TCR-sequenced participants, respectively, were included in these subgroups.

In the case of this clone: Its antigen remains undetermined. The sample holds no much larger clone one base away, and base qualities are not on file.

What the research found in general, with its limitations: Nearly half of unique spike-specific TCRs reportedly recognized epitopes outside regions mutated in the B.1.351 and B.1.1.7 variants. A significant rise in spike-specific TCR breadth and depth was observed after two AZD1222 doses relative to day 0 and relative to MenACWY recipients. Participants were mostly white British and included more females than males, and it was suggested by the authors that clonal diversity may have been underestimated. Conclusions about previously exposed vaccinees are limited, since just five or six AZD1222 recipients were seropositive for SARS-CoV-2 at baseline. In the small 56-69-year group, the increase in depth fell short of significance, most likely because of low power. No day 14 peak-response samples were available, so repertoires were characterized only after the peak T cell response. CD4 TCRs associated with the vaccine covered the entire spike protein, and the dominant responses were in regions 160-218 and 743-854.

The CDR3 covers 11 residues, taking in both the cysteine and the phenylalanine. The sequence is cut down to CDR3 DNA, 33 bases in frame from base 1. According to the germline V gene, CDR1 reads SGHVS and CDR2 reads FQNEAQ. The junction shows trimming of 4 bases on V and 11 bases on J, and the gene matches do not reach 3 bases of it. The CDR3 regions of human TCRbeta chains were subjected to immunosequencing. The original methods were these. TCRs in the repertoires were compared against a reference library of SARS-CoV-2-specific TCRs that had been generated with the MIRA antigen-specificity platform. Breadth meant the fraction of unique TCRs that were SARS-CoV-2-associated, whereas depth meant the fraction of total T cells that were SARS-CoV-2-associated. Each spike-specific TCR was assigned to its reactive spike region and to a CD4 or CD8 class using the MIRA data. Log10-transformed breadth and depth values were compared by one-way ANOVA with Sidak's multiple comparisons tests. As stored in TCRdb, this immuneACCESS dataset retains in-frame rearrangements with V and J assigned. A fraction of the clones does not appear; measured against another copy, unresolved V genes explain less than half of the discrepancy, and the remainder lacks a known reason. V and J calls plus clone size are reproduced from that table; the DNA served to infer D and trimming. The sample yields around 160,000 clones; approximately 90% were counted once. The ten top clones hold roughly 2.8% of the sample.

Explained via the paper, the time point label denotes: baseline before first vaccination. The treatment or condition label, read with the paper, signifies: meningococcal conjugate vaccine given as trial control. Samples from vaccinated people were obtained from the UK trials COV001 and COV002, which included a single-blind randomized controlled phase 2/3 trial of AZD1222 (ChAdOx1 nCoV-19) in healthy adults. Trial participant PBMC samples were collected at day 0 and day 28 after the second dose for TCRbeta chain sequencing. The receptor was derived from an adult in good health. Sequences were derived from peripheral blood, sampled on day 0 of MenACWY control vaccination. This sequence uses TRBV7-8 and TRBJ2-3, with TRBD1 identical over 7 junction bases. CDR3 sequence: CASSSRDRQYF. The DNA sequence is given as TGTGCCAGCAGCTCCCGGGACAGGCAGTATTTT.